Included here is one TCR beta chain sequence, with context. Some clones are missing from TCRdb's copy, which holds only in-frame ones; the method was immunoSEQ multiplex PCR. The sample includes around 62,000 clones, approximately 84% of them seen just once. Germline-derived CDR1 and CDR2 are KGHSH and LQKENI. The CDR3 has 15 residues. The V end lost 3 bases, the J end lost 2 bases, and 12 bases lay between the germline ends. The source of the sample is a study of lymphopenia after photon versus proton radiotherapy. The receptor's source is a man between 60 and 75 years old with pancreatic cancer. The sample consisted of peripheral blood, taken from a patient treated with proton-based radiotherapy. The chain employs TRBV18 and TRBJ2-3, with D unresolved. In nucleotides, the CDR3 is TGTGCCAGCTCACCGACGGGTCCTTCCACAGATACGCAGTATTTT. Translated, it gives CASSPTGPSTDTQYF. The full variable domain, in which reference TRBV18 and TRBJ2-3 provide the parts outside the CDR3, is NAGVMQNPRHLVRRRGQEARLRCSPMKGHSHVYWYRQLPEEGLKFMVYLQKENIIDESGMPKERFSAEFPKEGPSILRIQQVVRGDSAAYFCASSPTGPSTDTQYFGPGTRLTVL.